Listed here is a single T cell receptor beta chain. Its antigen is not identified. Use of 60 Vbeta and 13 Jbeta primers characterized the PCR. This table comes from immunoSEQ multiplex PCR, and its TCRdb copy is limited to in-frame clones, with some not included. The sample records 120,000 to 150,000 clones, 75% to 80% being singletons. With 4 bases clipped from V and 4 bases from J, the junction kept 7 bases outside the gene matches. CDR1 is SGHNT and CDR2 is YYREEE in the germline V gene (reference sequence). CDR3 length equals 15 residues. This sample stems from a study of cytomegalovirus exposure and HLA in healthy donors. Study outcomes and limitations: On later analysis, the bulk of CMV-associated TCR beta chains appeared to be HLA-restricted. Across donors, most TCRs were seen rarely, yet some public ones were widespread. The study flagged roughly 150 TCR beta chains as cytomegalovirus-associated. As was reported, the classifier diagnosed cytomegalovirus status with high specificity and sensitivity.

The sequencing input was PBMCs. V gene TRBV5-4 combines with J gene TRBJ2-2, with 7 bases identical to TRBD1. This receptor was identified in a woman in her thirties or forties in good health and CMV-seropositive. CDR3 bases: TGTGCCAGCAGCACCCGACAGGGAAGCACCGGGGAGCTGTTTTTT. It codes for CASSTRQGSTGELFF.